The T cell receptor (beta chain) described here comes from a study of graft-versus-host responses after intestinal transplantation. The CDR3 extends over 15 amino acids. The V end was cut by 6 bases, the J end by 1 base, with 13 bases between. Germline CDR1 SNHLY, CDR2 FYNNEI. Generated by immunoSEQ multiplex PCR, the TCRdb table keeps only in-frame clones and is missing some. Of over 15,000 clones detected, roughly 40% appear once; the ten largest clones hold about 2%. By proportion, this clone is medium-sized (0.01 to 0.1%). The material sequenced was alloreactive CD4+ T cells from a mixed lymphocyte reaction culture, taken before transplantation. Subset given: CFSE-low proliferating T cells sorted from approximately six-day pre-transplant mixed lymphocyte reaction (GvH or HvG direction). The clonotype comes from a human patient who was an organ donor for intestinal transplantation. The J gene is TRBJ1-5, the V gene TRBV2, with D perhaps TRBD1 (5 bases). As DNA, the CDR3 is TGTGCCAGCAGGTGGGGGGAGGACAGCAATCAGCCCCAGCATTTT. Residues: CASRWGEDSNQPQHF.